These 4 T cell receptor beta chains originate from one sample sequenced in a study of blood T cell repertoires in COVID-19. Only in-frame clones appear in the TCRdb table, and some are missing; sequencing was by immunoSEQ multiplex PCR. This sample has roughly 500,000 clones; around nine tenths occur once, and the top ten carry over 1.5%. Source material: PBMCs or T cells enriched from blood (not recorded which). These receptors originate from a woman aged 40 to 55 who had recovered from COVID-19.

The gene calls are TRBV7-2 and TRBJ2-3, with 7 bases matching TRBD2. CDR1 is SGHTA and CDR2 is FQGNSA in the germline V gene. Trimming at V came to 5 bases and at J to 6 bases, leaving 8 bases not matched to a gene. CDR3 length equals 14 residues. In DNA, the CDR3 is TGTGCCAGCAGCCCCTGGACTAGGGCCGATACGCAGTATTTT. Protein product: CASSPWTRADTQYF.

The chain recombines TRBV5-6 with TRBJ2-5; maybe TRBD2 (5 bases). CDR1 and CDR2 (germline): SGHDT, YYEEEE. Trimming took off 3 bases at V and 5 bases at J, with 20 bases between the two ends. This CDR3 contains 16 residues. The CDR3 region is CASSSPLGNIFETQYF. The DNA for the CDR3 is TGTGCCAGCAGCTCTCCCCTCGGGAACATATTTGAGACCCAGTACTTC.

The chain joins TRBV7-2 to TRBJ2-7; 8 bases agree with TRBD2. CDR1 SGHTA and CDR2 FQGNSA come from the germline V gene. V dropped 2 bases and J dropped 0; count of bases not matched to a gene: 3. This CDR3 region has 15 residues. This CDR3 is CASSLIAGSSYEQYF. The CDR3 nucleotides read TGTGCCAGCAGCTTAATAGCGGGAAGCTCCTACGAGCAGTACTTC.

The V gene is TRBV30, the J gene TRBJ2-1, with 8 bases fitting TRBD1. The V gene's germline CDR1 is GTSNPN and CDR2 SVGIG (reference sequence). V shed 2 bases and J 7 bases; nucleotides not matched to a gene: 13. The CDR3 contains 16 residues. CDR3 bases: TGTGCCTGGAGTCAAAGGGGACAGGTAGGAAGGAATGAGCAGTTCTTC. Encoded protein: CAWSQRGQVGRNEQFF.